These 26 T cell receptor beta chains came from one sample sequenced in a study of T cells in Graves' hyperthyroidism and ophthalmopathy. Researchers took RNA transcripts and amplified the TCR beta CDR3 regions from them. The HTBI set primed first-round TCR CDR3 RT-PCR. TCRdb reanalysed the multiplex PCR reads using MiXCR and keeps one entry per CDR3 protein. In the table there are approximately 520,000 distinct CDR3 sequences, around 21% of which are singletons. Input material: blood. The source of these receptors is a man aged 18 to 30 with Graves' hyperthyroidism.

This clonotype was counted at least ten times. No conserved phenylalanine or tryptophan ends this CDR3, so it is likely a read error. This chain connects TRBV27 to TRBJ1-1, with no clear D. The CDR3 is 14 amino acids. Deletions cut 1 base from V and 1 base from J, with 7 bases between. Germline V gives CDR1 MNHEY, CDR2 SMNVEV (reference sequence). CDR3 residues: CASSLYTGNTEAFS. The CDR3 bases are TGTGCCAGCAGTTTATATACGGGGAACACTGAAGCTTTCTCT.

This clonotype was detected ten times or more. This chain uses TRBV29-1 with TRBJ1-1; no clear D. Trimming cost V 7 bases and J 5 bases, with 11 bases left between them. The CDR3 spans 11 residues. Per the germline V gene, CDR1 is SQVTM and CDR2 is ANQGSEA. The DNA for the CDR3 is TGCAGCGCGCGCTCTGCGACTGAAGCTTTCTTT. It codes for CSARSATEAFF.

This chain connects TRBV30 to TRBJ2-7, with D possibly matching TRBD1 (7 bases). CDR1 and CDR2 from the germline V gene are GTSNPN and SVGIG (reference sequence). Deletions cut 4 bases from V and 12 bases from J, with 22 bases between. The CDR3 spans 13 residues. CDR3 nucleotides: TGTGCCTGGAATGTCAGGGGGGACGCAGATTGGTACTTC. The encoded protein is CAWNVRGDADWYF.

This clonotype was found a few times. V gene TRBV6-2 or TRBV6-3 combines with J gene TRBJ2-2; 8 bases match TRBD1. The ends lost 0 bases at V and 3 bases at J; junction bases unmatched: 6. The CDR3 has 17 amino acids. Germline V gives CDR1 MNHEY, CDR2 SVGEGT. The CDR3 is CASSYSQGGFYTGELFF. The CDR3, as DNA: TGTGCCAGCAGTTACTCACAGGGGGGATTTTACACCGGGGAGCTGTTTTTT.

V and J are TRBV3-1 and TRBJ2-7; TRBD1 matches 9 bases. This CDR3 is built from 17 residues. V lost 1 base to trimming and J lost 3 bases; unmatched junction nucleotides: 10. In germline, CDR1 is LGHDT, CDR2 YNNKEL (reference sequence). The CDR3 DNA is TGTGCCAGCAGCCAAGGAAGTGGGGGACAGGGAGGCTACGAGCAGTACTTC. Translated, it gives CASSQGSGGQGGYEQYF.

There are a few counts of this clonotype. This chain joins TRBV6-1 and TRBJ1-1; D gene uncertain. The ends were cut back, 7 bases at V and 5 bases at J, with 14 bases in the middle. From germline, CDR1 is MNHNS and CDR2 SASEGT. This CDR3 is built from 13 residues. The CDR3 loop reads CASTGYSETEAFF. CDR3 nucleotides: TGTGCCAGCACCGGTTACAGCGAAACTGAAGCTTTCTTT.

This sequence joins TRBV4-2 and TRBJ1-5; 7 nucleotides align to TRBD1. CDR1 and CDR2 from the germline V gene are LGHNA and YNFKEQ. The CDR3 contains 13 residues. Trimming at V came to 5 bases and at J to 5 bases, leaving 3 bases not matched to a gene. In nucleotides, the CDR3 is TGTGCCAGCAGCGAAGGGGGCGATCAGCCCCAGCATTTT. Translating it yields CASSEGGDQPQHF.

This chain connects TRBV24-1 to TRBJ2-7, with D maybe TRBD2 (6 bases). The CDR3 covers 16 residues. Germline-derived CDR1 and CDR2 are KGHDR and SFDVKD. Trimming stripped 3 bases from V and 5 bases from J, with 19 bases between. DNA of the CDR3: TGTGCCACCAGTGATCAGCCGCGACGGGGGAGCCACGAGCAGTACTTC. This translates into CATSDQPRRGSHEQYF.

The sample holds many counts of this clonotype. V is TRBV7-8 and J is TRBJ1-2, with D unresolved. The germline CDR1 and CDR2 sequences are SGHVS and FQNEAQ. The CDR3 is made up of 12 amino acids. V was cut by 5 bases and J by 7 bases, with 11 bases left in between. This CDR3 is CASSPHRSGYTF. In DNA form, the CDR3 reads TGTGCCAGCAGCCCGCACAGATCTGGCTACACCTTC.

This clonotype was seen at least ten times. The chain carries TRBV6-1 and TRBJ2-7; D gene ambiguous. This CDR3 is built from 17 residues. The V gene lost 1 base and the J gene lost 3 bases, with 19 bases spanning the gap. Germline-derived CDR1 and CDR2 are MNHNS and SASEGT. The CDR3 DNA reads as TGTGCCAGCAGTGAAGGTAAATTCCAATGGCGGCTCTACGAGCAGTACTTC. Encoded protein: CASSEGKFQWRLYEQYF.

This clonotype was seen ten or more times. This sequence joins TRBV15 and TRBJ1-5; 8 bases fit TRBD1. Per germline, CDR1 LNHNV and CDR2 YYDKDF (reference sequence). The CDR3 sequence is 17 residues long. The V segment lost 0 bases and the J segment 1 base; nucleotides outside the gene matches: 5. DNA of the CDR3: TGTGCCACCAGCAGAGAAGACAGGGGCCGAAGCAATCAGCCCCAGCATTTT. Amino acids: CATSREDRGRSNQPQHF. Together with reference TRBV15 and TRBJ1-5, the CDR3 gives the full variable domain: DAMVIQNPRYQVTQFGKPVTLSCSQTLNHNVMYWYQQKSSQAPKLLFHYYDKDFNNEADTPDNFQSRRPNTSFCFLDIRSPGLGDTAMYLCATSREDRGRSNQPQHFGDGTRLSIL.

This clonotype was recorded at least ten times. This sequence joins TRBV20-1 and TRBJ1-5; 7 bases align to TRBD1. V lost 3 bases to trimming and J lost 3 bases; unmatched junction nucleotides: 5. Germline assignment: CDR1 DFQATT and CDR2 SNEGSKA (reference sequence). The CDR3 runs 14 residues. CDR3 residues: CSARAGGLNQPQHF. The CDR3 DNA reads TGCAGTGCTAGGGCAGGGGGTCTCAATCAGCCCCAGCATTTT.

The chain couples TRBV11-2 to TRBJ2-7, with 8 bases fitting TRBD2. The CDR3 has 18 residues. The J segment lost 5 bases and the V segment lost 1 base, leaving 16 bases of the junction unmatched. Germline V CDR1 and CDR2: SGHAT, FQNNGV. This chain's CDR3 is CASSLVPRGGGGWHEQYF. The CDR3 nucleotides read TGTGCCAGCAGCTTAGTCCCACGGGGGGGGGGAGGCTGGCACGAGCAGTACTTC. Full variable domain (remainder filled in from reference TRBV11-2 and TRBJ2-7): EAGVAQSPRYKIIEKRQSVAFWCNPISGHATLYWYQQILGQGPKLLIQFQNNGVVDDSQLPKDRFSAERLKGVDSTLKIQPAKLEDSAVYLCASSLVPRGGGGWHEQYFGPGTRLTVT.

This clonotype was seen many times. The V and J genes are TRBV14 and TRBJ1-1; 7 bases are shared with TRBD1. With 3 bases clipped from V and 5 bases from J, the junction kept 9 bases outside the gene matches. This CDR3 contains 15 residues. Germline V gene sequence: CDR1 SGHDN, CDR2 FVKESK. CDR3 sequence reads: CASSHTLQGTTEAFF. The CDR3 DNA sequence: TGTGCCAGCAGCCACACCTTACAGGGGACGACTGAAGCTTTCTTT.

The V and J genes are TRBV6-1 and TRBJ2-7; 9 nucleotides match TRBD1. V gave up 4 bases and J gave up 5 bases; unmatched junction bases: 6. In germline, CDR1 is MNHNS, CDR2 SASEGT. The length of the CDR3 is 14 residues. This CDR3 reads CASSVDRGHNEQYF. CDR3 DNA sequence: TGTGCCAGCAGTGTGGACAGGGGTCACAACGAGCAGTACTTC.

This clonotype has at least ten counts. The rearrangement links TRBV19 to TRBJ1-2, with a tentative D call TRBD1 (6 bases). In germline, CDR1 is LNHDA, CDR2 SQIVND (reference sequence). There are 13 residues in the CDR3. Trimming stripped 9 bases from V and 2 bases from J, with 13 bases between. CDR3 nucleotide sequence: TGTGCCAGCAGAAGGACAGCAAACTATGGCTACACCTTC. Translating it yields CASRRTANYGYTF.

This clonotype was seen many times. V is TRBV11-2 and J is TRBJ2-6; D call uncertain. Germline CDR1 and CDR2: SGHAT and FQNNGV. This CDR3 region has 16 residues. With 5 bases removed from V and 2 bases from J, the gap between germline ends came to 13 bases. Here the CDR3 DNA reads TGTGCCAGCAGCCCCTGGCGCGGACCTGGGGCCAACGTCCTGACTTTC. Residues: CASSPWRGPGANVLTF. Using reference TRBV11-2 and TRBJ2-6 for the parts outside the CDR3, the full variable domain is EAGVAQSPRYKIIEKRQSVAFWCNPISGHATLYWYQQILGQGPKLLIQFQNNGVVDDSQLPKDRFSAERLKGVDSTLKIQPAKLEDSAVYLCASSPWRGPGANVLTFGAGSRLTVL.

This clonotype was recorded a few times. Given a much more abundant clone one base away, this may be a read error. This rearrangement joins TRBV12-3 or TRBV12-4 to TRBJ1-2; no firm D call. The CDR3 spans 12 residues. CDR3 loop: CVSSARNYGYTF. As DNA, the CDR3 is TGTGTCAGCAGCGCACGGAACTATGGCTACACCTTC.

This clonotype was observed many times. The junction does not match germline at one end; this may be a read error. This chain joins TRBV12-3 or TRBV12-4 and TRBJ1-6; TRBD1 might be the D (5 bases). CDR3 length: 15 residues. The CDR3 DNA reads TGTGCTAGCAGTTTAGTACGGGCAGGGACCTCCACCCTCCACTTT. It encodes CASSLVRAGTSTLHF.

A word on this clonotype: Given a much more abundant clone one base away, this may be a read error. No conserved phenylalanine or tryptophan ends this CDR3, so it is likely a read error. This chain links TRBV27 with TRBJ1-1, with no clear D. The length of the CDR3 is 14 residues. The germline CDR1 and CDR2 sequences are MNHEY and SMNVEV (reference sequence). Between the trimmed V and J ends, which lost 6 bases and 0 bases, there was a span of 11 bases. The CDR3 here is CASRTGLLNTEAFV. Here the CDR3 DNA reads TGTGCCAGCAGAACTGGACTGCTGAACACTGAAGCTTTCGTT.

This clonotype was seen ten or more times. V gene TRBV12-3 or TRBV12-4 combines with J gene TRBJ2-2; the match to TRBD2 covers 11 bases. The CDR3 totals 14 residues. V was clipped by 4 bases and J by 6 bases; unmatched bases: 1. The CDR3 bases are TGTGCCAGCAGTTCACTAGCGGGGGCCGGGGAGCTGTTTTTT. Amino acids: CASSSLAGAGELFF.

The chain couples TRBV29-1 to TRBJ2-2, with 7 bases matching TRBD1. Per the germline V gene, CDR1 is SQVTM and CDR2 is ANQGSEA. J gave up 6 bases and V 5 bases, and 9 bases lay outside the gene matches. The CDR3 totals 14 residues. This chain's CDR3 is CSVRPGQVSGELFF. Written as DNA, the CDR3 is TGCAGCGTTCGCCCTGGACAGGTTTCCGGGGAGCTGTTTTTT.

There are many counts of this clonotype. The CDR3 nucleotides are TGTGCCAGCAGCCGCCCGGTGAGGGCCGAAGGAAACACCATATATTTT. Its translation is CASSRPVRAEGNTIYF. The rearrangement uses TRBV2 and TRBJ1-3; D uncertain. V was shortened by 6 bases and J by 4 bases, with 19 bases between the two germline ends. Germline CDR1 is SNHLY and CDR2 is FYNNEI. The CDR3 is 16 residues long.

This clonotype was observed many times. The rearrangement uses TRBV12-3 or TRBV12-4 and TRBJ1-3; D might be TRBD1 (5 bases). V dropped 9 bases and J dropped 0 bases, with 12 bases sitting between them. The CDR3 is 14 amino acids. The CDR3 reads CASSRGASGNTIYF. CDR3 sequence (DNA): TGTGCCAGTTCACGAGGGGCCTCTGGAAACACCATATATTTT.

The CDR3 loop reads CSVEFPFVSGANVLTF. CDR3 nucleotides: TGCAGCGTTGAATTTCCATTTGTCTCTGGGGCCAACGTCCTGACTTTC. The genes are TRBV29-1 and TRBJ2-6; D not certain. The CDR3 runs 16 residues. Trimming cost V 2 bases and J 0 bases, with 11 bases left between them. Germline V lookup: CDR1 SQVTM, CDR2 ANQGSEA.

This clonotype was picked up many times. The chain combines TRBV5-1 with TRBJ1-3, with TRBD1 identical over 7 bases. The CDR3 is made up of 15 amino acids. V lost 4 bases to trimming and J lost 11 bases; unmatched junction nucleotides: 15. Germline-derived CDR1 and CDR2 are SGHRS and YFSETQ. As DNA, the CDR3 is TGCGCCAGCAGCGAGGGACAGTCCCAAGGTTTACCCATATATTTT. Translated: CASSEGQSQGLPIYF.